Shown below are 15 T cell receptor beta chains from a single sample sequenced in a study of tumor-infiltrating lymphocytes in primary liver carcinoma. The source material, about 18-33 mg of unsorted bulk tissue, was used to co-extract RNA and DNA. From around 0.5 ug of total RNA, TCR beta-specific cDNA was reverse-transcribed using a constant-region primer. Libraries for TCR beta were built through three nested multiplex PCR rounds, which together made up a slightly modified ARM-PCR procedure. Running around 9 cycles apiece, the first two PCR rounds relied on TRBV1-TRBV30 forward primers together with a C-beta reverse primer. TCRdb processed the multiplex PCR reads anew with MiXCR; each CDR3 protein has one entry. The profile shows 30,000 to 35,000 distinct CDR3 sequences, 76% of them singletons. Material for sequencing was liver tumor tissue from sampling region 5. The subset denotes: tumor region T5, tumor centre. The receptors originated from a man between 40 and 49 years old with primary liver carcinoma and hepatitis B virus infection.

Worth noting for this clonotype: An end of the junction differs from the germline gene, which may be a read error. The V gene is TRBV7-3, the J gene TRBJ2-2; possibly TRBD1 for D (5 bases). Germline V gene sequence: CDR1 SGHTA, CDR2 FQGTGA. The CDR3 loop spans 14 amino acids. CDR3 residues: CASTLCQGSGELFF. CDR3 DNA sequence: TGTGCCAGCACCTTATGCCAGGGAAGCGGGGAGCTGTTTTTT.

Comments on this clonotype: The conserved phenylalanine or tryptophan is not found at the CDR3 terminus, so this likely reflects a read error. The chain is built from TRBV5-6 and TRBJ1-5; D not resolved. CDR1 SGHDT and CDR2 YYEEEE come from the germline V gene. This CDR3 spans 14 amino acids. In DNA, the CDR3 is TGTGTCAGCAGCTTCGGACGGAACAATCAGCCCCAGCATCTT. This codes for CVSSFGRNNQPQHL.

In regard to this clonotype: No conserved phenylalanine or tryptophan ends this CDR3, so it is likely a read error. The chain employs TRBV10-3 and TRBJ2-7; 7 bases are a match to TRBD2. This CDR3 region has 15 residues. V lost 8 bases and J lost 0; bases outside the gene matches: 10. Per the germline V gene, CDR1 is ENHRY and CDR2 is SYGVKD. The CDR3 coding sequence is TGTGCCATCGGTTTCGATACTAGCGACTCCTACGAGCAGTACTCC. It specifies CAIGFDTSDSYEQYS.

This clonotype was counted between two and nine times. The chain combines TRBV10-3 with TRBJ2-1; D is undetermined. Germline assignment: CDR1 ENHRY and CDR2 SYGVKD. The CDR3 totals 13 residues. V was clipped by 8 bases and J by 6 bases, with 14 bases between them. The CDR3 loop is CAIGSVQVNEQFF. The CDR3 DNA reads TGTGCCATCGGCAGTGTGCAAGTCAATGAGCAGTTCTTC.

About this clonotype: At one boundary the junction diverges from the germline segment, which might be a read error. The rearrangement joins TRBV12-3 or TRBV12-4 to TRBJ2-6; TRBD1 is a possible D gene (5 bases). This CDR3 is built from 15 residues. CDR3 in amino acids: CASTLSRSGANVMTF. The CDR3 nucleotides read TGTGCGAGCACCCTCTCCCGCTCTGGGGCCAACGTCATGACTTTC.

This clonotype was observed at least ten times. This chain joins TRBV14 and TRBJ2-5; D unresolved. V dropped 4 bases and J dropped 1 base, with 7 bases sitting between them. CDR3 length equals 13 residues. Germline V lookup: CDR1 SGHDN, CDR2 FVKESK. CDR3 nucleotides: TGTGCCAGCAGCCGGGCCAGCCAAGAGACCCAGTACTTC. Translated: CASSRASQETQYF.

Of note for this clonotype: As the CDR3 is not closed by the conserved phenylalanine or tryptophan, this likely results from a read error. The V and J genes are TRBV11-1 and TRBJ2-3; the match to TRBD2 covers 7 bases. With 5 bases clipped from V and 6 bases from J, the junction kept 11 bases outside the gene matches. The CDR3 totals 15 residues. Per the germline V gene, CDR1 is SGHAT and CDR2 is FQDESV (reference sequence). CDR3 amino acids: CASSPGLTGADTQYL. CDR3 coding DNA: TGTGCCAGCAGCCCGGGACTAACGGGAGCGGATACGCAGTATTTA.

This chain connects TRBV4-1 to TRBJ1-6, with 9 bases aligning to TRBD1. V was clipped by 8 bases and J by 8 bases; unmatched bases: 10. Germline CDR1 reads MGHRA; CDR2 reads YSYEKL. The CDR3 spans 15 residues. CDR3 protein: CASHHLQGADSPLHF. The DNA of the CDR3 is TGCGCCAGCCACCACCTACAGGGGGCGGATTCACCCCTCCACTTT.

Concerning this clonotype itself: A single base separates this from a much larger clone, so it may be a read error. V usage is TRBV7-9 and J usage is TRBJ2-7, with no clear D. Trimming pared 8 bases from V and 5 bases from J, leaving 10 bases between. The CDR3 sequence is 11 residues long. Germline V lookup: CDR1 SEHNR, CDR2 FQNEAQ (reference sequence). This chain's CDR3 is CASGPLHEQYF. The CDR3 DNA follows: TGTGCCAGCGGCCCCCTTCACGAGCAGTACTTC.

This chain's CDR3 is CAIGECLSGGLEQFF. CDR3 nucleotide sequence: TGTGCCATCGGTGAATGTCTATCGGGAGGGCTGGAGCAGTTCTTC. V usage is TRBV5-6 and J usage is TRBJ2-1, with 8 bases matching TRBD2. V shed 9 bases, J shed 10 bases, and the junction held 18 bases outside the gene matches. The germline gives CDR1 SGHDT, CDR2 YYEEEE. The CDR3 runs to 15 residues.

Concerning this clonotype itself: No conserved phenylalanine or tryptophan is present at the end of the CDR3, so a read error is the likely explanation. This chain links TRBV6-6 with TRBJ2-7; 7 positions match TRBD2. Trimming removed 3 bases from V and 5 bases from J; junction bases left unmatched: 16. The CDR3 sequence is 17 residues long. The V gene's germline CDR1 is MNHNY and CDR2 SVGAGI (reference sequence). The CDR3: CASSYSVVRGSAHEQYL. Here the CDR3 DNA reads TGTGCCAGCAGTTATTCGGTTGTGCGCGGGAGTGCACACGAGCAGTACCTC.

With regard to this clonotype: The missing conserved phenylalanine or tryptophan at the end of this CDR3 makes a read error likely. The chain is built from TRBV10-3 and TRBJ2-3; D gene ambiguous. There are 13 residues in the CDR3. From germline, CDR1 is ENHRY and CDR2 SYGVKD. As DNA, the CDR3 is TGTGTCTCGCGCCTTCTGGCGACAGATACGCAGTATTCT. As protein: CVSRLLATDTQYS.

With respect to this clonotype: The junction departs from the called germline gene at one end, perhaps through a read error. The V call is TRBV28, the J call TRBJ1-5, with 7 bases identical to TRBD1. This CDR3 spans 19 amino acids. Per the germline V gene, CDR1 is MDHEN and CDR2 is SYDVKM. The CDR3 reads CTSANPLLGPGQLNQPQHF. CDR3 DNA: TGTACCAGCGCCAACCCCCTATTAGGTCCGGGACAGCTCAATCAGCCCCAGCATTTT.

On this clonotype itself: The junction differs from germline at one of its ends, possibly a read error. The V and J genes are TRBV5-1 and TRBJ2-7, with TRBD2 identical over 15 bases. This CDR3 comprises 17 residues. Germline V lookup: CDR1 SGHRS, CDR2 YFSETQ. DNA of the CDR3: TGCGCCAGCAGCCCCGGACTAGCGGGAGGGCCTATCTACGAGCAATACTTC. Translation gives CASSPGLAGGPIYEQYF.

Comment on this clonotype: No conserved phenylalanine or tryptophan is present at the end of the CDR3, so a read error is the likely explanation. The DNA is left out, because the CDR3 cannot be placed on it with certainty; the CDR3 is given as TCRdb lists it. The genes are TRBV29-1 and TRBJ2-1; TRBD1 is taken as the D call from the table, unchecked against the DNA. The length of the CDR3 is 12 amino acids, counting both ends. The germline V gene encodes CDR1 SQVTM and CDR2 ANQGSEA. Here the CDR3 reads CSVRQGGNEQLS.